A selection of T cell receptor beta chains follows, all from one sample in a study of CD8+CD57+ T cells in acquired aplastic anemia. TCRdb re-called the reads with MiXCR, one entry per CDR3 protein. The table includes 190,000 or so distinct CDR3 sequences, around 48% detected once. The material sequenced was sorted CD4+, CD8+, or CD8+CD57+ T cells (not recorded which) from PBMCs. The receptors stem from a human donor with aplastic anemia. CDR3s include the opening cysteine and the closing phenylalanine or tryptophan. A D gene is named only where the DNA matches it firmly. Clone size is given for some rows only: seen once, a few or many times, or a class if the clone is expanded.

>TRBV10-3|-|TRBJ2-3|TRBD2
CATLAGGPLTDTQYF
TGTGCCACCCTAGCGGGAGGCCCCCTCACAGATACGCAGTATTTT
>TRBV10-2|-|TRBJ2-7|TRBD2
CASAQRGRAAYEQYF
TGCGCCAGCGCTCAGAGAGGGAGGGCCGCATACGAGCAGTACTTC
>TRBV7-3|-|TRBJ2-1|-
CASSFLRYNEQFF
TGTGCCAGCAGCTTTTTGAGGTACAATGAGCAGTTCTTC
>TRBV7-2|many|TRBJ1-6|TRBD1
CASSLARWRRDRGVSPLHF
TGTGCCAGCAGCTTAGCGCGTTGGAGGAGAGACAGGGGAGTTTCACCCCTCCACTTT
>TRBV3-1|few|TRBJ2-2|TRBD2
CASSQEGGTSFPGELFF
TGTGCCAGCAGCCAAGAAGGAGGGACTAGCTTCCCCGGGGAGCTGTTTTTT
>TRBV20-1|many|TRBJ1-3|-
CSARKQGLSGNTIYF
TGCAGTGCTAGGAAGCAGGGGCTCTCTGGAAACACCATATATTTT
>TRBV7-8|-|TRBJ2-7|-
CASRSTGFYEQYF
TGTGCCAGCAGATCAACAGGGTTCTACGAGCAGTACTTC
>TRBV25-1|-|TRBJ2-7|-
CASGGAAYEQYF
TGTGCCAGCGGAGGGGCGGCCTACGAGCAGTACTTC
>TRBV7-3|-|TRBJ2-1|TRBD1
CASSLRRTGGYNEQFF
TGTGCCAGCAGTTTAAGGAGGACAGGGGGCTACAATGAGCAGTTCTTC
>TRBV10-1|-|TRBJ2-5|TRBD2
CASSVTSGVGETQYF
TGCGCCAGCAGTGTGACTAGCGGGGTTGGAGAGACCCAGTACTTC
>TRBV11-2|many|TRBJ2-1|-
CASSSSGGSYNEQFF
TGTGCCAGCAGCTCCAGCGGCGGGTCCTACAATGAGCAGTTCTTC
>TRBV7-2|many|TRBJ2-1|TRBD2
CASSLRLAGYEQFF
TGTGCCAGCAGCTTACGACTAGCGGGGTACGAGCAGTTCTTC
>TRBV7-3|-|TRBJ2-7|-
CASSPHPSYEQYF
TGTGCCAGCAGTCCCCATCCCTCCTACGAGCAGTACTTC
>TRBV7-2|many|TRBJ2-7|-
CASSPLDSYEQYF
TGTGCCAGCAGCCCGCTGGACAGCTACGAGCAGTACTTC
>TRBV25-1|few|TRBJ1-5|-
CASSEWVSNQPQHF
TGTGCCAGCAGTGAATGGGTGTCTAATCAGCCCCAGCATTTT
>TRBV5-4|-|TRBJ1-1|-
CASGLGAGQRNTEAFF
TGTGCCAGCGGCTTGGGGGCGGGGCAGCGTAACACTGAAGCTTTCTTT
>TRBV28|-|TRBJ2-1|TRBD1
CASSLWGQGARDNEQFF
TGTGCCAGCAGTTTATGGGGACAGGGGGCTAGGGACAATGAGCAGTTCTTC
>TRBV7-3|once|TRBJ2-2|TRBD1
CASSVRQGARSTGELFF
TGTGCCAGCAGCGTGCGACAGGGGGCGCGGAGCACCGGGGAGCTGTTTTTT
>TRBV19|-|TRBJ1-2|-
CASSMARGRTGYTF
TGTGCCAGTAGTATGGCCAGGGGCCGCACCGGCTACACCTTC
>TRBV12-3/TRBV12-4|many|TRBJ1-5|-
CASSLKGIGNQPQHF
TGTGCCAGCAGTTTAAAGGGGATTGGGAATCAGCCCCAGCATTTT
>TRBV14|-|TRBJ1-1|TRBD1
CASSQGTGGEAFF
TGTGCCAGCAGCCAAGGGACAGGTGGGGAAGCTTTCTTT
>TRBV7-3|many|TRBJ2-7|-
CASSLRDGLQYF
TGTGCCAGCAGCTTAAGGGACGGGTTGCAGTACTTC
>TRBV20-1|many|TRBJ2-3|TRBD2
CSANSGSTDTQYF
TGCAGTGCCAATAGCGGGAGCACAGATACGCAGTATTTT
>TRBV5-4|-|TRBJ1-1|-
CASWEQVNTEAFF
TGTGCCAGCTGGGAACAGGTGAACACTGAAGCTTTCTTT
>TRBV10-3|-|TRBJ2-7|-
CAINSGANEQYF
TGTGCCATCAATTCCGGGGCCAACGAGCAGTACTTC
>TRBV19|many|TRBJ2-1|TRBD2
CASYSGGGSYNEQFF
TGTGCCAGTTATAGCGGGGGGGGCTCCTACAATGAGCAGTTCTTC
>TRBV3-1|many|TRBJ1-6|-
CASSQPPDSPLHF
TGTGCCAGCAGCCAACCGCCGGATTCACCCCTCCACTTT
>TRBV20-1|-|TRBJ2-5|-
CSASLWAGSYNEQLF
TGCAGTGCTTCCCTCTGGGCGGGGTCCTACAATGAGCAGCTCTTC
>TRBV5-1|many|TRBJ2-3|-
CASSSPSDTQYF
TGCGCCAGCAGCTCGCCATCAGATACGCAGTATTTT
>TRBV2|many|TRBJ1-6|TRBD1
CASMRGQVYDSPLHF
TGTGCCAGCATGCGGGGACAGGTATACGATTCACCCCTCCACTTT
>TRBV6-5|many|TRBJ1-2|-
CASRARNYGYTF
TGTGCCAGCAGGGCTCGTAACTATGGCTACACCTTC
>TRBV12-3/TRBV12-4|many|TRBJ1-6|-
CASSWGKGGGNSPLHF
TGTGCCAGCAGTTGGGGGAAAGGGGGTGGAAATTCACCCCTCCACTTT
>TRBV20-1|-|TRBJ2-7|TRBD2
CSATGTSGSSYEQYF
TGCAGTGCAACCGGGACTAGCGGGAGCTCCTACGAGCAGTACTTC
>TRBV2|once|TRBJ2-7|TRBD2
CASSEAWAGEFQDEQYF
TGTGCCAGCAGTGAAGCGTGGGCGGGGGAGTTCCAAGATGAGCAGTACTTC
>TRBV24-1|many|TRBJ1-5|-
CATSDLDPNQPQHF
TGTGCCACCAGTGATCTTGATCCAAATCAGCCCCAGCATTTT
>TRBV20-1|-|TRBJ2-1|TRBD1
CSAREGDRVEEQFF
TGCAGTGCTAGAGAGGGGGACAGGGTGGAGGAGCAGTTCTTC
>TRBV24-1|-|TRBJ2-2|-
CATSDAGANTGELFF
TGTGCCACCAGTGACGCCGGGGCAAACACCGGGGAGCTGTTTTTT
>TRBV9|-|TRBJ2-7|-
CASSVGQGTSYEQYF
TGTGCCAGCAGCGTAGGTCAGGGGACTTCCTACGAGCAGTACTTC
>TRBV20-1|-|TRBJ1-6|-
CSARRRGTRNSPLHF
TGCAGTGCTAGAAGGAGGGGGACGCGGAATTCACCCCTCCACTTT
>TRBV29-1|once|TRBJ1-2|TRBD1
CSVEDRDRAYGYTF
TGCAGCGTTGAAGACCGAGACAGGGCCTATGGCTACACCTTC
>TRBV29-1|-|TRBJ1-2|TRBD1
CSVRWTGQQSYGYTF
TGCAGCGTTCGCTGGACAGGGCAACAGTCCTATGGCTACACCTTC
>TRBV20-1|-|TRBJ2-7|-
CSASRDGRGQYF
TGCAGTGCATCTAGGGACGGCCGAGGGCAGTACTTC
>TRBV19|-|TRBJ1-2|-
CASRTQVRIDGYTF
TGTGCCAGTCGAACACAAGTCAGGATCGATGGCTACACCTTC
>TRBV24-1|many|TRBJ2-3|-
CATSDPDHGGVVTDTQYF
TGTGCCACCAGTGATCCTGACCACGGAGGAGTCGTGACAGATACGCAGTATTTT